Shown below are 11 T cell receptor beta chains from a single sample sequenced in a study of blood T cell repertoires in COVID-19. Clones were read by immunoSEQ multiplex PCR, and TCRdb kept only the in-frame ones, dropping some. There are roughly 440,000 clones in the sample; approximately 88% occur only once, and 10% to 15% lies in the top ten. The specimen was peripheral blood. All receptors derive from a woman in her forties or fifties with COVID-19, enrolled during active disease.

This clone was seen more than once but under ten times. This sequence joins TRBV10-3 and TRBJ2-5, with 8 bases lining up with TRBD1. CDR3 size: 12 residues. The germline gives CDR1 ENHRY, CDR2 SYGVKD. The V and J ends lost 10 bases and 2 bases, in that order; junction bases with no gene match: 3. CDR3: CASGTGQETQYF. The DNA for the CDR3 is TGTGCCAGCGGGACAGGACAAGAGACCCAGTACTTC.

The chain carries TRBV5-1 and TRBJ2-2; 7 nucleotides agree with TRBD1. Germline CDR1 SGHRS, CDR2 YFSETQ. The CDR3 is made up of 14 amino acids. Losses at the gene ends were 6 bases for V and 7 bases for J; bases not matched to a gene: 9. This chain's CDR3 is CASKITGVNGELFF. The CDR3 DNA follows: TGCGCCAGCAAAATAACAGGGGTTAACGGGGAGCTGTTTTTT.

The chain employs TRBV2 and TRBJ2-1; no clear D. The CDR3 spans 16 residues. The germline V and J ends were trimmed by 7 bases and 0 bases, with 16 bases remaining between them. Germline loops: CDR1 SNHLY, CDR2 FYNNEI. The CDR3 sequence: CASTQGVLSSYNEQFF. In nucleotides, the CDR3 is TGTGCCAGCACCCAAGGAGTACTGAGCTCCTACAATGAGCAGTTCTTC.

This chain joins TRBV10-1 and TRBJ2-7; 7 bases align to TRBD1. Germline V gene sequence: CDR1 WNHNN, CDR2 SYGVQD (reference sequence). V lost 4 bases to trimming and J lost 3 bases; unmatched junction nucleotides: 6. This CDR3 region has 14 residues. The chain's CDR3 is CASSVWAGGYEQYF. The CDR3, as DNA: TGCGCCAGCAGTGTCTGGGCAGGGGGCTACGAGCAGTACTTC.

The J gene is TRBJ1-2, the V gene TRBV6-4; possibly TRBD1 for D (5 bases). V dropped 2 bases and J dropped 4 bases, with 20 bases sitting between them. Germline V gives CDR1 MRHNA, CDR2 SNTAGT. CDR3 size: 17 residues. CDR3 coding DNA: TGTGCCAGCAGTGACCCTTGGGCAGGGTTGATCCCCTATGGCTACACCTTC. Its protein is CASSDPWAGLIPYGYTF.

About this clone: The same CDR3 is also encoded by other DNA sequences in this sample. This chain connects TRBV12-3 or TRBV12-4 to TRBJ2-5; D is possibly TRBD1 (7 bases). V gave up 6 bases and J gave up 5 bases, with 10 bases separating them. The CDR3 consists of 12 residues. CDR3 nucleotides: TGTGCCAGCAGCCCAGGGGGGGAGACCCAGTACTTC. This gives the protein CASSPGGETQYF.

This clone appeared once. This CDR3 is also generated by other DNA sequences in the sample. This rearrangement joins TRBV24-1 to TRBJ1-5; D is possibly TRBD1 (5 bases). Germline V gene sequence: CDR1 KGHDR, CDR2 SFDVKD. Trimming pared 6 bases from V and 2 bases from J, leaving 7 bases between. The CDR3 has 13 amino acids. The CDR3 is CATSLGGNQPQHF. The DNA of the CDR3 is TGTGCCACCAGTTTAGGGGGCAATCAGCCCCAGCATTTT.

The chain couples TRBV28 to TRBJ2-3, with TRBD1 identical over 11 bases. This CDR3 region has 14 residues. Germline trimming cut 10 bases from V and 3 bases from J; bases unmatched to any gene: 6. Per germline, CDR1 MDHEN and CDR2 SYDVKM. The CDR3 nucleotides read TGTGCCATCCGGGACAGGGGGGAGACAGATACGCAGTATTTT. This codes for CAIRDRGETDTQYF.

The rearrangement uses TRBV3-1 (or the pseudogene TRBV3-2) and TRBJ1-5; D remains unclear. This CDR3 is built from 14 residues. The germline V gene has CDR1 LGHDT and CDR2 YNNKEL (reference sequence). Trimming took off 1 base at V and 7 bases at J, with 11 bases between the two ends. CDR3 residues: CASSQGAGYQPQHF. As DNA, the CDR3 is TGTGCCAGCAGCCAAGGGGCAGGATACCAGCCCCAGCATTTT.

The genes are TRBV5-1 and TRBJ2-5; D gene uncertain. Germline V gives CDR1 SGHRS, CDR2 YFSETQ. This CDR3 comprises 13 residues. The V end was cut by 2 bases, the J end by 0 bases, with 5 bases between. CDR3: CASSFQYQETQYF. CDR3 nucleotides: TGCGCCAGCAGCTTCCAGTACCAAGAGACCCAGTACTTC.

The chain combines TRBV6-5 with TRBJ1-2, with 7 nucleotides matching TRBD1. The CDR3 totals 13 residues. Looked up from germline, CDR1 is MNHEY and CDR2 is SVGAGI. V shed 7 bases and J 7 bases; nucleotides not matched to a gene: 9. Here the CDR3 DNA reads TGTGCCAGCAACCTAGGGGGCGTGATTGGCTACACCTTC. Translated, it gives CASNLGGVIGYTF.